This passage covers 29 T cell receptor beta chains from one sample sequenced in a study of T cell responses to AZD1222 COVID-19 vaccine. Clones were sequenced by immunoSEQ multiplex PCR, and TCRdb holds only the in-frame ones, with some missing. The data hold roughly 180,000 clones, with over 90% observed a single time. The sequencing here drew on peripheral blood, taken 28 days after the second AZD1222 dose. The origin of the receptors is an adult who received the AZD1222 COVID-19 vaccine.

This clone was seen just once. The J gene is TRBJ2-3, the V gene TRBV12-3 or TRBV12-4; D remains unclear. The CDR3 contains 12 residues. V was trimmed by 4 bases and J by 4 bases, leaving 6 bases between them. CDR3 region: CASSWAADTQYF. The DNA of the CDR3 is TGTGCCAGCAGTTGGGCGGCAGATACGCAGTATTTT.

The chain joins TRBV25-1 to TRBJ1-2, with unresolved D. There are 13 residues in the CDR3. Trimming removed 8 bases at V and 8 bases at J, with 18 bases between. Germline V lookup: CDR1 MGHDK, CDR2 SYGVNS. This CDR3 is CASVQWEGGGYTF. In nucleotides, the CDR3 is TGTGCCAGCGTCCAATGGGAGGGAGGCGGCTACACCTTC.

This chain connects TRBV7-3 to TRBJ1-1; possible D gene TRBD1, 5 bases. Deletions cut 2 bases from V and 8 bases from J, with 18 bases between. Germline V gene sequence: CDR1 SGHTA, CDR2 FQGTGA. CDR3 size: 15 residues. The CDR3 bases are TGTGCCAGCAGCTTATTTGGGGGGAATCCGGCGGAAGCTTTCTTT. Amino acids: CASSLFGGNPAEAFF.

V usage is TRBV7-2 and J usage is TRBJ1-5, with 7 bases that match TRBD1. The CDR3 consists of 15 residues. Germline-derived CDR1 and CDR2 are SGHTA and FQGNSA. V was clipped by 5 bases and J by 1 base; unmatched bases: 5. CDR3 sequence reads: CASSPTGFSNQPQHF. The DNA for the CDR3 is TGTGCCAGCAGCCCGACAGGGTTCAGCAATCAGCCCCAGCATTTT.

The chain combines TRBV30 with TRBJ1-6, with 8 positions matching TRBD1. The CDR3 loop spans 16 amino acids. Germline assignment: CDR1 GTSNPN and CDR2 SVGIG (reference sequence). V lost 1 base to trimming and J lost 4 bases; unmatched junction nucleotides: 6. This CDR3 reads CAWSAGDRIYNSPLHF. The CDR3 nucleotides are TGTGCCTGGAGTGCCGGGGACAGGATATATAATTCACCCCTCCACTTT. Variable domain in full (rest from reference TRBV30 and TRBJ1-6): SQTIHQWPATLVQPVGSPLSLECTVEGTSNPNLYWYRQAAGRGLQLLFYSVGIGQISSEVPQNLSASRPQDRQFILSSKKLLLSDSGFYLCAWSAGDRIYNSPLHFGNGTRLTVT.

V is TRBV16 and J is TRBJ1-1, with TRBD1 matching over 10 bases. The CDR3 runs to 14 residues. V lost 3 bases to trimming and J lost 10 bases; unmatched junction nucleotides: 8. Per the germline V gene, CDR1 is KGHSY and CDR2 is FQNENV. CDR3 sequence reads: CASSQTGGPGGAFF. CDR3 sequence (DNA): TGTGCCAGCAGCCAGACAGGGGGCCCCGGCGGAGCTTTCTTT.

The chain links TRBV6-6 to TRBJ2-1; D is unresolved. Germline V lookup: CDR1 MNHNY, CDR2 SVGAGI (reference sequence). This CDR3 has 14 residues. The V gene lost 1 base and the J gene lost 4 bases, with 8 bases spanning the gap. In nucleotides, the CDR3 is TGTGCCAGCAGTTACTTGGGATTGTACAATGAGCAGTTCTTC. It is translated as CASSYLGLYNEQFF.

This clone was seen only a few times. The gene calls are TRBV4-1 and TRBJ2-7; D remains ambiguous. The germline gives CDR1 MGHRA, CDR2 YSYEKL. Trimming cost V 0 bases and J 6 bases, with 9 bases left between them. The CDR3 length is 13 residues. CDR3 bases: TGCGCCAGCAGCCAAGATTGGGGTGGCGAGCAGTACTTC. This encodes CASSQDWGGEQYF.

V gene TRBV6-2 or TRBV6-3 combines with J gene TRBJ2-7; TRBD1 matches at 7 bases. CDR1 MNHEY and CDR2 SVGEGT come from the germline V gene. This CDR3 spans 13 amino acids. After removal of 2 bases from V and 7 bases from J, the junction contained 5 bases not matched to a gene. This chain's CDR3 is CASSYGRGSEQYF. The CDR3 DNA follows: TGTGCCAGCAGTTACGGCAGGGGGTCAGAGCAGTACTTC.

This chain connects TRBV7-9 to TRBJ2-7; the D gene is possibly TRBD2 (5 bases). Germline V gives CDR1 SEHNR, CDR2 FQNEAQ (reference sequence). The V end lost 1 base, the J end lost 9 bases, and 13 bases lay between the germline ends. The CDR3 has 13 residues. CDR3 sequence reads: CASSLDVGVGQYF. CDR3 bases: TGTGCCAGCAGCTTAGATGTCGGGGTAGGGCAGTACTTC.

A remark on this clone: An end of the junction does not agree with germline; a read error may underlie this. J is TRBJ1-2 and V is TRBV28, with D tentatively TRBD1 (6 bases). This CDR3 is 11 amino acids long. Germline V gives CDR1 MDHEN, CDR2 SYDVKM. CDR3 residues: CAGRGLRGYTF. CDR3 nucleotide sequence: TGTGCCGGCAGGGGATTGAGGGGCTACACCTTC.

V gene TRBV28 combines with J gene TRBJ1-1; tentative D call: TRBD1 (6 bases). The CDR3 runs to 14 residues. CDR1 is MDHEN, CDR2 SYDVKM, per germline. The V end was cut by 5 bases, the J end by 5 bases, with 15 bases between. This CDR3 reads CASSIGGGETEAFF. CDR3 in DNA: TGTGCCAGCAGTATAGGGGGGGGTGAAACTGAAGCTTTCTTT.

A note on this clone: Different DNA sequences within this sample yield the same CDR3. This chain links TRBV28 with TRBJ1-1, with D possibly being TRBD1 (6 bases). The germline V and J ends were trimmed by 5 bases and 1 base, with 8 bases remaining between them. CDR1 is MDHEN and CDR2 is SYDVKM in the germline V gene. The CDR3 length is 13 residues. CDR3 coding DNA: TGTGCCAGCAGTCTGACAGGGAACACTGAAGCTTTCTTT. Encoded protein: CASSLTGNTEAFF.

This clone was found once. This sequence joins TRBV5-1 and TRBJ1-4, with D uncertain. Germline-derived CDR1 and CDR2 are SGHRS and YFSETQ. The germline V and J ends were trimmed by 2 bases and 7 bases, with 15 bases remaining between them. The CDR3 loop spans 15 amino acids. This CDR3 is CASSFDVRSGEKLFF. CDR3 sequence (DNA): TGCGCCAGCAGCTTTGACGTCAGGTCGGGTGAAAAACTGTTTTTT.

The rearrangement joins TRBV3-1 (or the pseudogene TRBV3-2) to TRBJ2-5, with 11 nucleotides matching TRBD2. CDR1 LGHDT and CDR2 YNNKEL come from the germline V gene (reference sequence). Trimming took 2 bases from V and 2 from J; bases not matched to a gene: 28. The CDR3 sequence is 24 residues long. CDR3 amino acids: CASSQYAVGLAGGGGVLRQETQYF. The CDR3 nucleotides read TGTGCCAGCAGCCAATATGCCGTGGGGCTAGCGGGAGGAGGTGGGGTGCTTAGGCAAGAGACCCAGTACTTC.

The chain is built from TRBV19 and TRBJ1-5; TRBD1 might be the D (5 bases). Germline V gene sequence: CDR1 LNHDA, CDR2 SQIVND (reference sequence). The germline V and J ends were trimmed by 1 base and 6 bases, with 19 bases remaining between them. CDR3 size: 17 residues. DNA for the CDR3: TGTGCCAGTAGTATAGCCTGGGGACTACCTAGAAGTCAGCCCCAGCATTTT. Translation gives CASSIAWGLPRSQPQHF.

V and J are TRBV5-6 and TRBJ2-3; possibly TRBD2 for D (5 bases). The length of the CDR3 is 16 residues. From germline, CDR1 is SGHDT and CDR2 YYEEEE. Trimming left V 2 bases short and J 1 base short, with 14 bases between. In nucleotides, the CDR3 is TGTGCCAGCAGCTTATTGGGATCCGGGGGCACAGATACGCAGTATTTT. Translated: CASSLLGSGGTDTQYF.

This chain uses TRBV6-6 with TRBJ2-2, with D hard to call. CDR3 length: 14 amino acids. V lost 2 bases to trimming and J lost 5 bases, with 9 bases between them. Germline V gene data show CDR1 as MNHNY and CDR2 as SVGAGI (reference sequence). As DNA, the CDR3 is TGTGCCAGCAGTTACATGGGTTCAACCGGGGAGCTGTTTTTT. It yields the protein CASSYMGSTGELFF.

V usage is TRBV6-5 and J usage is TRBJ1-2, with TRBD1 matching 8 bases. The CDR3 is 13 residues long. Germline-derived CDR1 and CDR2 are MNHEY and SVGAGI. V trimming: 6 bases; J trimming: 7 bases; junction bases outside the gene matches: 7. The CDR3 region is CASSETGEIGYTF. The DNA of the CDR3 is TGTGCCAGCAGCGAGACAGGGGAGATTGGCTACACCTTC.

CDR3 DNA: TGTGCCAGCAGCTTAGGGACTGCGACCTACGAGCAGTACTTC. Protein sequence: CASSLGTATYEQYF. This chain links TRBV11-2 with TRBJ2-7, with a possible D match to TRBD2 (5 bases). This CDR3 spans 14 amino acids. The germline V and J ends were trimmed by 1 base and 2 bases, with 9 bases remaining between them. Germline V gene lookup returns CDR1 SGHAT and CDR2 FQNNGV.

The chain recombines TRBV10-3 with TRBJ2-7; weak D call: TRBD1 (6 bases). CDR3 size: 12 residues. V was trimmed by 5 bases and J by 5 bases, leaving 10 bases between them. CDR1 is ENHRY, CDR2 SYGVKD, per germline. CDR3 region: CAISRTVNEQYF. The CDR3 DNA reads as TGTGCCATCAGTCGGACAGTCAACGAGCAGTACTTC.

This chain joins TRBV3-1 (or the pseudogene TRBV3-2) and TRBJ2-5; D is unclear. V was trimmed by 4 bases and J by 2 bases, leaving 11 bases between them. Germline V gene sequence: CDR1 LGHDT, CDR2 YNNKEL (reference sequence). CDR3 length: 14 amino acids. In nucleotides, the CDR3 is TGTGCCAGCAGCCGCCGGTCAGCTCAAGAGACCCAGTACTTC. This encodes CASSRRSAQETQYF.

The rearrangement links TRBV3-1 (or the pseudogene TRBV3-2) to TRBJ2-3; TRBD2 matches at 10 bases. This CDR3 spans 16 amino acids. Germline V gene data show CDR1 as LGHDT and CDR2 as YNNKEL (reference sequence). Losses at the gene ends were 4 bases for V and 5 bases for J; bases not matched to a gene: 9. The CDR3 DNA is TGTGCCAGCAGCCCTGAAGCGGGGGGGCTTGGAGATACGCAGTATTTT. The encoded protein is CASSPEAGGLGDTQYF.

V is TRBV10-1 and J is TRBJ2-2; TRBD1 agrees at 10 bases. The germline V gene encodes CDR1 WNHNN and CDR2 SYGVQD (reference sequence). The junction had 5 bases not matched to a gene; V was cut back by 9 bases and J by 4 bases. The CDR3 loop spans 14 amino acids. The CDR3 nucleotides are TGCGCCAGTCCGGGACAGGGGAGCACCGGGGAGCTGTTTTTT. It yields the protein CASPGQGSTGELFF.

V gene TRBV7-8 combines with J gene TRBJ2-7; 15 bases agree with TRBD2. Germline V CDR1 and CDR2: SGHVS, FQNEAQ. With V trimmed by 5 bases and J by 4 bases, 3 bases remained unmatched. The CDR3 loop spans 15 amino acids. Here the CDR3 reads CASSNGTSGRYEQYF. CDR3 DNA: TGTGCCAGCAGCAACGGGACTAGCGGGAGGTACGAGCAGTACTTC.

The chain couples TRBV12-3 or TRBV12-4 to TRBJ1-6; no reliable D call. This CDR3 spans 13 amino acids. V lost 0 bases, J lost 6 bases, and 3 bases lay in between. The CDR3 DNA reads TGTGCCAGCAGTTTAGCGATTAATTCACCCCTCCACTTT. Translating it yields CASSLAINSPLHF.

The V and J genes are TRBV7-8 and TRBJ2-7; D is uncertain. CDR3 length: 15 amino acids. Germline V gene lookup returns CDR1 SGHVS and CDR2 FQNEAQ. V lost 1 base and J 7 bases, leaving 17 bases between the germline ends. CDR3 sequence (DNA): TGTGCCAGCAGCTTAGAAGTGCCTCCTACGTGGGAGCAGTACTTC. It encodes CASSLEVPPTWEQYF.

This clone has just one count. The chain carries TRBV5-1 and TRBJ2-5; 10 bases align to TRBD1. The germline V gene has CDR1 SGHRS and CDR2 YFSETQ. This CDR3 has 13 residues. The junction had 1 base not matched to a gene; V was cut back by 3 bases and J by 5 bases. The CDR3 region is CASSSGQGETQYF. The CDR3 nucleotides read TGCGCCAGCAGCTCGGGACAGGGGGAGACCCAGTACTTC.

The V call is TRBV6-5, the J call TRBJ2-7, with a tentative D call TRBD1 (5 bases). Germline V CDR1 and CDR2: MNHEY, SVGAGI. The V end was cut by 7 bases, the J end by 2 bases, with 12 bases between. CDR3 length: 13 residues. The CDR3 DNA sequence: TGTGCCAGCAAAGGGGCACTAACCTACGAGCAGTACTTC. Translation: CASKGALTYEQYF.